A single sample gave rise to the 15 T cell receptor beta chains below, sequenced in a study of control samples from healthy donors and cancer patients. Repertoires were generated with immunoSEQ multiplex PCR, while TCRdb's copy carries only in-frame clones and drops some. The table lists under 200,000 clones, just over 95% of them singletons. The specimen was blood. These receptors all stem from a woman in her twenties or thirties in good health.

CDR3 nucleotides: TGCGCCAGCAGCCAAGATTGGCCGGGGGTGGGCAATGAGCAGTTCTTC. It encodes CASSQDWPGVGNEQFF. The rearrangement joins TRBV4-1 to TRBJ2-1, with a tentative D call TRBD2 (6 bases). The ends were cut back, 0 bases at V and 6 bases at J, with 15 bases in the middle. The CDR3 loop spans 16 amino acids. The germline gives CDR1 MGHRA, CDR2 YSYEKL.

This chain connects TRBV19 to TRBJ1-1; tentatively, D is TRBD1 (5 bases). Germline V gene data show CDR1 as LNHDA and CDR2 as SQIVND (reference sequence). V lost 6 bases and J 1 base, leaving 12 bases between the germline ends. The CDR3 loop spans 14 amino acids. DNA for the CDR3: TGTGCCAGTAGCCACGGGACCTCGAACACTGAAGCTTTCTTT. Its translation is CASSHGTSNTEAFF.

This clone was counted once. The CDR3 DNA reads as TGTGCCAGCAGCCGCAGGGGTTTTGGGCAGTACTTC. Translating gives CASSRRGFGQYF. The genes are TRBV3-1 (or the pseudogene TRBV3-2) and TRBJ2-7; a weak D match, TRBD1 (6 bases). CDR3 length equals 12 residues. V was shortened by 4 bases and J by 9 bases, with 13 bases between the two germline ends. CDR1 is LGHDT and CDR2 is YNNKEL in the germline V gene (reference sequence).

This clone showed up just a few times. The rearrangement uses TRBV5-8 and TRBJ1-5; the D gene is possibly TRBD1 (5 bases). The CDR3 covers 15 residues. Germline V lookup: CDR1 SGHTS, CDR2 YDEGEE. The V end lost 6 bases, the J end lost 3 bases, and 16 bases lay between the germline ends. The CDR3 sequence: CASIPGPRDNQPQHF. In DNA, the CDR3 is TGTGCCAGCATCCCGGGACCGCGGGACAATCAGCCCCAGCATTTT.

The rearrangement uses TRBV9 and TRBJ1-5; D remains unclear. Germline CDR1 and CDR2: SGDLS and YYNGEE. The CDR3 consists of 15 residues. The germline V and J ends were trimmed by 4 bases and 0 bases, with 11 bases remaining between them. The CDR3 region has the DNA TGTGCCAGCAGCCCTCAGCCGGTTAGCAATCAGCCCCAGCATTTT. Translation: CASSPQPVSNQPQHF.

This clone has only a few counts. The chain is built from TRBV4-1 and TRBJ2-7, with D maybe TRBD1 (5 bases). Germline V gives CDR1 MGHRA, CDR2 YSYEKL. The V end was cut by 4 bases, the J end by 1 base, with 20 bases between. The CDR3 consists of 17 residues. CDR3 nucleotide sequence: TGCGCCAGCAGCCCTCGAAAGTTGACAGATGATTCCTACGAGCAGTACTTC. Protein: CASSPRKLTDDSYEQYF.

This clone was seen just once. V usage is TRBV5-1 and J usage is TRBJ2-5; 7 nucleotides align to TRBD1. Germline loops: CDR1 SGHRS, CDR2 YFSETQ. V shed 4 bases and J 2 bases; nucleotides not matched to a gene: 5. The CDR3 has 14 residues. The CDR3 DNA follows: TGCGCCAGCAGCACAGGGACAGTACAAGAGACCCAGTACTTC. Translating it yields CASSTGTVQETQYF.

The V call is TRBV7-9, the J call TRBJ1-2, with D unclear. V shed 5 bases and J shed 2 bases, with 18 bases lying between them. CDR3 length equals 16 residues. Germline V gene lookup returns CDR1 SEHNR and CDR2 FQNEAQ (reference sequence). CDR3 amino acids: CASSPNTPMGNYGYTF. Here the CDR3 DNA reads TGTGCCAGCAGCCCCAATACCCCAATGGGGAACTATGGCTACACCTTC.

The rearrangement links TRBV11-2 to TRBJ2-3; 7 nucleotides line up with TRBD2. Germline CDR1 SGHAT, CDR2 FQNNGV. This CDR3 region has 13 residues. Unmatched junction bases numbered 6, after V lost 3 bases and J lost 9 bases. DNA of the CDR3: TGTGCCAGCAGCTTCCCGGGAGGAAGCACGCAGTATTTT. This gives the protein CASSFPGGSTQYF.

This chain uses TRBV5-4 with TRBJ2-2, with D unclear. Germline V gene lookup returns CDR1 SGHNT and CDR2 YYREEE (reference sequence). The CDR3 is 12 amino acids. V dropped 0 bases and J dropped 6 bases, with 3 bases sitting between them. DNA of the CDR3: TGTGCCAGCAGCTTGGTTTCCGGGGAGCTGTTTTTT. Its protein is CASSLVSGELFF. The whole variable domain, filled in from reference TRBV5-4 and TRBJ2-2, reads ETGVTQSPTHLIKTRGQQVTLRCSSQSGHNTVSWYQQALGQGPQFIFQYYREEENGRGNFPPRFSGLQFPNYSSELNVNALELDDSALYLCASSLVSGELFFGEGSRLTVL.

The rearrangement uses TRBV13 and TRBJ2-7; 7 bases align to TRBD1. Germline V gene lookup returns CDR1 PRHDT and CDR2 FYEKMQ (reference sequence). The CDR3 totals 16 residues. J lost 2 bases, V lost 6 bases, and 13 bases had no gene match. For the CDR3, the DNA is TGTGCCAGCAGAATACAGGGGAGCGCCTTGCCCTACGAGCAGTACTTC. It encodes CASRIQGSALPYEQYF.

The gene calls are TRBV19 and TRBJ2-2, with 10 nucleotides matching TRBD2. V shed 4 bases, J shed 5 bases, and the junction held 7 bases outside the gene matches. The CDR3 is 16 amino acids. From germline, CDR1 is LNHDA and CDR2 SQIVND (reference sequence). The CDR3 nucleotides are TGTGCCAGTAGTAGGGGACTAGCGATGAATACCGGGGAGCTGTTTTTT. Amino acid sequence: CASSRGLAMNTGELFF.

This chain's CDR3 is CASSFGYEQYF. The CDR3 DNA reads TGTGCCAGCAGCTTCGGGTATGAGCAGTACTTC. The chain couples TRBV5-6 to TRBJ2-7; D unresolved. CDR1 SGHDT and CDR2 YYEEEE come from the germline V gene. V was cut by 2 bases and J by 7 bases, with 7 bases left in between. The CDR3 loop spans 11 amino acids.

This clone was picked up one time. The gene calls are TRBV24-1 and TRBJ2-1; 11 positions agree with TRBD2. Germline lookup yields CDR1 KGHDR and CDR2 SFDVKD. The trim removed 10 bases at V and 7 bases at J, leaving 8 bases unmatched. This CDR3 has 14 residues. CDR3 protein: CATRGLAAGNEQFF. The CDR3 nucleotides are TGTGCCACGAGGGGACTAGCGGCGGGAAATGAGCAGTTCTTC.

The V and J genes are TRBV5-4 and TRBJ2-1; D gene unclear. Per the germline V gene, CDR1 is SGHNT and CDR2 is YYREEE (reference sequence). The ends were cut back, 4 bases at V and 7 bases at J, with 6 bases in the middle. The length of the CDR3 is 11 residues. The CDR3: CASSNPNEQFF. DNA for the CDR3: TGTGCCAGCAGCAATCCTAATGAGCAGTTCTTC.